The source of this T cell receptor beta chain is a study of blood T cell repertoires in COVID-19. In the study overall: The origin of the acute and convalescent COVID-19 samples was the United States, Italy and Spain. PBMCs, B-cell-depleted T cells, or T cells provided the cDNA or gDNA that made up the material.

Trimming removed 6 bases at V and 5 bases at J, with 13 bases between. CDR3 length equals 13 residues. Germline CDR1 is MNHEY and CDR2 is SVGAGI. It was during active infection that Seattle patients were enrolled and then longitudinally followed. Original handling: Nucleated cell number was recorded as an estimate derived from reference gene primer amplification. Only in-frame clones appear in the TCRdb table, and some are missing; sequencing was by immunoSEQ multiplex PCR. V and J calls and clone size come straight from that table; D and trimming were deduced from the DNA. The profile shows a few hundred thousand clones, around 88% of them singletons.

The source material was peripheral blood. The TCR comes from a woman aged 45-59 years with COVID-19, enrolled during active disease. The chain uses TRBV6-5 and TRBJ1-2; D may be TRBD1 (5 bases). In DNA form, the CDR3 reads TGTGCCAGCAGCCCAGGGTCTGAATATGGCTACACCTTC. Residues: CASSPGSEYGYTF.